The 11 T cell receptor beta chains below come from one sample, sequenced in a study of blood T cells in healthy people across ages. Next came a second PCR, run for about 7 to 12 cycles, which used a sample-barcoded 5' primer along with a J-beta primer mix. TCRdb processed the 5' RACE reads anew with MiXCR; each CDR3 protein has one entry. Counted here are over 1,300,000 distinct CDR3 sequences, approximately 63% occurring once; the ten biggest clones make up about 6.7%. The specimen was blood. The source is a man aged 18 to 30 in good health.

The V and J genes are TRBV11-2 and TRBJ2-1; TRBD2 aligns across 10 bases. Germline CDR1 is SGHAT and CDR2 is FQNNGV. CDR3 length: 15 residues. V was clipped by 6 bases and J by 7 bases; unmatched bases: 9. This CDR3 reads CASSSPGLAPNEQFF. The CDR3 DNA reads as TGTGCCAGCAGTTCGCCGGGACTAGCGCCGAATGAGCAGTTCTTC. Variable domain in full (rest from reference TRBV11-2 and TRBJ2-1): EAGVAQSPRYKIIEKRQSVAFWCNPISGHATLYWYQQILGQGPKLLIQFQNNGVVDDSQLPKDRFSAERLKGVDSTLKIQPAKLEDSAVYLCASSSPGLAPNEQFFGPGTRLTVL.

The rearrangement joins TRBV29-1 to TRBJ1-1; no firm D call. V was trimmed by 4 bases and J by 0 bases, leaving 9 bases between them. The CDR3 contains 13 residues. Germline CDR1 reads SQVTM; CDR2 reads ANQGSEA. The CDR3 DNA follows: TGCAGCGTTGTACGGCTCCTGAACACTGAAGCTTTCTTT. Its protein product is CSVVRLLNTEAFF.

The chain employs TRBV20-1 and TRBJ1-2; TRBD1 matches 9 bases. The CDR3 length is 14 residues. The trim removed 6 bases at V and 5 bases at J, leaving 10 bases unmatched. The V gene's germline CDR1 is DFQATT and CDR2 SNEGSKA (reference sequence). The CDR3 coding sequence is TGCAGTGCCCTATACGGGACAGGGAATTATGGCTACACCTTC. Protein: CSALYGTGNYGYTF.

The V call is TRBV6-2 or TRBV6-3, the J call TRBJ1-5; D gene unclear. The CDR3 covers 15 residues. V dropped 7 bases and J dropped 4 bases, with 17 bases sitting between them. From germline, CDR1 is MNHEY and CDR2 SVGEGT. The CDR3 sequence: CASIPAGRLNQPQHF. CDR3 coding DNA: TGTGCCAGCATCCCTGCCGGACGGTTGAATCAGCCCCAGCATTTT.

There are a few counts of this clonotype. The chain recombines TRBV4-3 with TRBJ1-6; TRBD1 aligns across 8 bases. The CDR3 length is 14 residues. In germline, CDR1 is LGHNA, CDR2 YSLEER. The V and J ends lost 3 bases and 8 bases, in that order; junction bases with no gene match: 3. CDR3 in amino acids: CASSHRQGHSPLHF. CDR3 nucleotide sequence: TGCGCCAGCAGCCACCGACAGGGGCATTCACCCCTCCACTTT.

The rearrangement joins TRBV25-1 to TRBJ1-5, with TRBD1 identical over 8 bases. Germline CDR1 reads MGHDK; CDR2 reads SYGVNS. V shed 3 bases, J shed 2 bases, and the junction held 6 bases outside the gene matches. The CDR3 loop spans 16 amino acids. CDR3 nucleotides: TGTGCCAGCAGTGACTCCAGGGGGCCAGGCAATCAGCCCCAGCATTTT. Protein: CASSDSRGPGNQPQHF.

This clonotype turned up a few times. The gene calls are TRBV29-1 and TRBJ2-5, with a weak D call TRBD1 (5 bases). V was trimmed by 8 bases and J by 2 bases, leaving 12 bases between them. CDR3 size: 12 residues. CDR1 is SQVTM, CDR2 ANQGSEA, per germline. DNA of the CDR3: TGCAGCCTGGGGCAGACGCAAGAGACCCAGTACTTC. Its translation: CSLGQTQETQYF.

The J gene is TRBJ2-2, the V gene TRBV7-9; D could derive from TRBD1 or TRBD2 (5 bases each). V lost 7 bases to trimming and J lost 0 bases, with 9 bases between them. CDR1 is SEHNR and CDR2 is FQNEAQ in the germline V gene (reference sequence). The CDR3 extends over 14 amino acids. As DNA, the CDR3 is TGTGCCAGCACCGGGGCAACGAACACCGGGGAGCTGTTTTTT. Protein: CASTGATNTGELFF.

This clonotype was detected once. The V call is TRBV6-2 or TRBV6-3, the J call TRBJ1-2, with unresolved D. The CDR3 has 11 amino acids. Germline V lookup: CDR1 MNHEY, CDR2 SVGEGT. V lost 7 bases and J 6 bases, leaving 9 bases between the germline ends. The CDR3 reads CASNGEDGYTF. In nucleotides, the CDR3 is TGTGCCAGCAACGGGGAGGATGGCTACACCTTC.

The chain links TRBV28 to TRBJ1-2, with D unresolved. This CDR3 has 15 residues. The V end lost 6 bases, the J end lost 4 bases, and 18 bases lay between the germline ends. Germline V lookup: CDR1 MDHEN, CDR2 SYDVKM. The CDR3 DNA is TGTGCCAGCAGCAACCCCGGCGCAGGTGGCTATGGCTACACCTTC. Its protein product is CASSNPGAGGYGYTF.

V gene TRBV6-2 or TRBV6-3 combines with J gene TRBJ2-7; weak D call: TRBD2 (7 bases). The CDR3 is made up of 15 amino acids. Germline CDR1 is MNHEY and CDR2 is SVGEGT. V lost 6 bases and J lost 0, with 15 bases in between. This CDR3 is CASSRGGGSSYEQYF. Here the CDR3 DNA reads TGTGCCAGCAGCAGGGGCGGGGGAAGCTCCTACGAGCAGTACTTC.